This T cell receptor beta chain was recorded in a study of blood T cell repertoires in COVID-19. Study as a whole: Acute and convalescent COVID-19 samples came from the United States, Italy and Spain. Sample material is recorded as cDNA or gDNA derived from T cells, B-cell-depleted T cells, or PBMCs.

In germline, CDR1 is MNHNS, CDR2 SASEGT. The ends were cut back, 2 bases at V and 5 bases at J, with 12 bases in the middle. The CDR3 length is 14 residues. In the original analysis: Reference gene primer amplification gave estimated nucleated cell counts. Profiling relied on immunoSEQ multiplex PCR, and the TCRdb table lists in-frame clones only, not all of them. That table furnishes V, J and clone size, whereas the DNA furnished D and trimming. The sample yields 200,000 to 250,000 clones, roughly 75% seen once. The rearrangement links TRBV6-1 to TRBJ1-2, with D possibly being TRBD1 (5 bases). The sequencing input was peripheral blood. The TCR comes from a woman aged 70-85 years with acute or convalescent COVID-19. The CDR3 loop is CASSELRAGYGYTF. CDR3 coding DNA: TGTGCCAGCAGTGAACTCAGGGCAGGGTATGGCTACACCTTC.